These T cell receptor beta chains were read from a single sample in a study of CD8 T cells in Susac syndrome. TCRdb recomputed calls from the immunoSEQ multiplex PCR reads with MiXCR, one row per CDR3 protein. Of 110,000 or so distinct CDR3 sequences listed, roughly 94% are singletons. Sequencing was carried out using CD4+ T cells from PBMCs. These receptors were collected from a human donor in good health. CDR3s include the opening cysteine and the closing phenylalanine or tryptophan.

j_call: TRBJ1-6
v_call: TRBV28
cdr3_aa: CASSFPGSAYNSPLHF

j_call: TRBJ2-2
v_call: TRBV30
cdr3_aa: CAWSVLGELFF

j_call: TRBJ2-2
v_call: TRBV9
cdr3_aa: CASNREGGASNTGELFF

j_call: TRBJ2-3
v_call: TRBV7-2
cdr3_aa: CASSPSIADTQYF

j_call: TRBJ2-7
v_call: TRBV6-2/TRBV6-3
cdr3_aa: CASSLTGLREQYF

j_call: TRBJ1-5
v_call: TRBV29-1
cdr3_aa: CSVGGSPGQPQHF

j_call: TRBJ1-1
v_call: TRBV19
cdr3_aa: CASSILNTEAFF

j_call: TRBJ1-1
v_call: TRBV7-9
cdr3_aa: CASLPQGQNTEAFF

j_call: TRBJ2-3
v_call: TRBV7-9
cdr3_aa: CASSTRSGGTDTQYF

j_call: TRBJ1-5
v_call: TRBV20-1
cdr3_aa: CSATRSGGNNQPQHF

j_call: TRBJ1-5
v_call: TRBV5-1
cdr3_aa: CASSLGTPEPQPQHF

j_call: TRBJ2-1
v_call: TRBV21-1
cdr3_aa: CASSKGGRLYNEQFF

j_call: TRBJ2-1
v_call: TRBV19
cdr3_aa: CASSIDLTPPYNEQFF

j_call: TRBJ2-3
v_call: TRBV7-9
cdr3_aa: CASSWGLPDTQYF

j_call: TRBJ2-5
v_call: TRBV5-1
cdr3_aa: CASSQGLASETQYF

j_call: TRBJ1-1
v_call: TRBV5-1
cdr3_aa: CASSALTGTEAFF

j_call: TRBJ2-5
v_call: TRBV5-6
cdr3_aa: CASSLAGGRTPGTQYF

j_call: TRBJ1-1
v_call: TRBV20-1
cdr3_aa: CSAPIRGGTEAFF

j_call: TRBJ2-3
v_call: TRBV20-1
cdr3_aa: CSASLIDLSGLPGADTQYF

j_call: TRBJ1-4
v_call: TRBV6-6
cdr3_aa: CASSPQTEKLFF

j_call: TRBJ2-5
v_call: TRBV5-4
cdr3_aa: CASSLGWAQETQYF

j_call: TRBJ2-3
v_call: TRBV20-1
cdr3_aa: CSAPSTDTQYF

j_call: TRBJ2-3
v_call: TRBV6-4
cdr3_aa: CASSVSGSTDTQYF

j_call: TRBJ2-1
v_call: TRBV10-3
cdr3_aa: CAISESGLREQFF

j_call: TRBJ1-6
v_call: TRBV19
cdr3_aa: CASKPGKNSPLHF

j_call: TRBJ1-5
v_call: TRBV25-1
cdr3_aa: CASSPLGGRVRLHF

j_call: TRBJ2-2
v_call: TRBV5-1
cdr3_aa: CASSLYGLTELGGELFF

j_call: TRBJ1-6
v_call: TRBV9
cdr3_aa: CASSVGSPAGYSPLHF

j_call: TRBJ1-1
v_call: TRBV5-6
cdr3_aa: CASSLGQIEAFF

j_call: TRBJ2-4
v_call: TRBV11-2
cdr3_aa: CASSYMYIQYF

j_call: TRBJ2-1
v_call: TRBV6-5
cdr3_aa: CASSTWSLYEQFF

j_call: TRBJ1-4
v_call: TRBV12-3/TRBV12-4
cdr3_aa: CASSPDRGRNEKLFF

j_call: TRBJ1-4
v_call: TRBV14
cdr3_aa: CASSQSGIGEKLFF

j_call: TRBJ1-1
v_call: TRBV30
cdr3_aa: CAWSTTGGTEAFF

j_call: TRBJ2-1
v_call: TRBV11-2
cdr3_aa: CASSLEFASGFNNEQFF

j_call: TRBJ2-7
v_call: TRBV20-1
cdr3_aa: CSARDWAAPYEQYF

j_call: TRBJ1-1
v_call: TRBV19
cdr3_aa: CPPAGQDPPRGTEAFF

j_call: TRBJ2-7
v_call: TRBV7-9
cdr3_aa: CASSLQAGGSYEQYF

j_call: TRBJ2-2
v_call: TRBV27
cdr3_aa: CASSWGTSVTGELFF

j_call: TRBJ1-3
v_call: TRBV7-9
cdr3_aa: CASSPRQIGNTIYF

j_call: TRBJ2-1
v_call: TRBV11-2
cdr3_aa: CASSLGLTQYNEQFF

j_call: TRBJ2-1
v_call: TRBV2
cdr3_aa: CASTDQIAAPNEQFF

j_call: TRBJ1-1
v_call: TRBV19
cdr3_aa: CASSTFNRANTEAFF

j_call: TRBJ1-5
v_call: TRBV6-1
cdr3_aa: CASSEARGLGHQPQHF

j_call: TRBJ2-5
v_call: TRBV12-3/TRBV12-4
cdr3_aa: CASSMGTLKTQYF

j_call: TRBJ2-3
v_call: TRBV15
cdr3_aa: CATRRAGGSTDTQYF

j_call: TRBJ1-5
v_call: TRBV6-6
cdr3_aa: CASSYRDNQPQHF

j_call: TRBJ2-3
v_call: TRBV6-1
cdr3_aa: CASKNPGTDTQYF

j_call: TRBJ2-7
v_call: TRBV7-3
cdr3_aa: CASSSGTGGGEQYF

j_call: TRBJ1-2
v_call: TRBV6-5
cdr3_aa: CASGVERRYTF

j_call: TRBJ2-3
v_call: TRBV5-1
cdr3_aa: CASSFLDSTDTQYF

j_call: TRBJ2-5
v_call: TRBV7-3
cdr3_aa: CASSSGLPSGAQYF

j_call: TRBJ1-4
v_call: TRBV29-1
cdr3_aa: CSVAGGGYEKLFF

j_call: TRBJ2-7
v_call: TRBV29-1
cdr3_aa: CSKCRRGSVHEQYF

j_call: TRBJ2-2
v_call: TRBV6-1
cdr3_aa: CATGGIGELFF

j_call: TRBJ1-1
v_call: TRBV29-1
cdr3_aa: CSVEQGGGTEAFF

j_call: TRBJ2-3
v_call: TRBV19
cdr3_aa: CASSIDSSLGGTDTQYF

j_call: TRBJ1-2
v_call: TRBV3-1
cdr3_aa: CASSQGTRSYGYTF

j_call: TRBJ2-7
v_call: TRBV5-1
cdr3_aa: CASSLLVTGTGFYEQYF

j_call: TRBJ1-5
v_call: TRBV5-1
cdr3_aa: CASLPDRGDNQPQHF